The sequence of this TCR beta chain was determined in a study of human T cells and chemical hapten exposure. In the study overall: Application of 0.01% DPC to the upper back was done by patch test, with a reading at 6 days.

In its sample, this clonotype was seen a few times. Its target is unknown. Via MiXCR, TCRdb re-called the RACE reads, giving one row per CDR3 protein. The data contain more than 80,000 distinct CDR3 sequences, 11% of them singletons. The germline V gene has CDR1 SGHTA and CDR2 FQGNSA. The V segment lost 2 bases and the J segment 14 bases; nucleotides outside the gene matches: 5. CDR3 length equals 12 residues. Time point denoted: pre-sensitization, week 0. The treatment: therapeutic diphenylcyclopropenone sensitization with weekly scalp DPC. The study enrolled 18 to 70-year-old alopecia patients suitable for DPC. The study extracted total RNA from unfractionated whole blood. Broader study findings: DPC sensitization did not alter TCRs above 1 in 1000 frequency.

This specimen consisted of whole blood, obtained in connection with sensitization to the hapten diphenylcyclopropenone (DPC). The TCR comes from a woman aged 55-69 years with alopecia areata. Some clones in this sample may be carry-over from other donors' samples. This rearrangement joins TRBV7-2 to TRBJ2-1; 8 bases match TRBD1. CDR3 in DNA: TGTGCCAGCAGCTTACAAGGGACAGGAGAGTTCTTC. Translation: CASSLQGTGEFF. The full variable domain, its missing parts supplied by reference TRBV7-2 and TRBJ2-1, is GAGVSQSPSNKVTEKGKDVELRCDPISGHTALYWYRQSLGQGLEFLIYFQGNSAPDKSGLPSDRFSAERTGGSVSTLTIQRTQQEDSAVYLCASSLQGTGEFFGPGTRLTVL.